Listed here are 20 T cell receptor beta chains from one sample, sequenced in a study of T cell repertoires in cytomegalovirus infection. No antigen has been assigned to these receptors. One entry per CDR3 protein results from TCRdb running MiXCR on the reads. The sample includes nearly 700,000 distinct CDR3 sequences, around a third of them seen just once. The sequenced sample was cultured PBMCs, obtained from culture after CMV antigen stimulation. The source is a human donor in good health (CMV status not recorded). Some clones in this sample may be carry-over from other donors' samples.

The chain is built from TRBV4-3 and TRBJ2-5, with 7 bases fitting TRBD1. The germline CDR1 and CDR2 sequences are LGHNA and YSLEER. With 6 bases clipped from V and 0 bases from J, the junction kept 4 bases outside the gene matches. The CDR3 is made up of 14 amino acids. In DNA form, the CDR3 reads TGCGCCAGCAGTCAGGACAGGTACCAAGAGACCCAGTACTTC. It yields the protein CASSQDRYQETQYF.

This clonotype was picked up one time. V usage is TRBV2 and J usage is TRBJ2-7, with 8 bases matching TRBD2. Germline CDR1 reads SNHLY; CDR2 reads FYNNEI. This CDR3 is 13 amino acids long. V lost 6 bases, J lost 7 bases, and 8 bases stayed unmatched. The CDR3 sequence: CASRLAGREEQYF. The CDR3 DNA sequence: TGTGCCAGCAGGCTAGCGGGTAGAGAGGAGCAGTACTTC.

This clonotype was observed a few times. J is TRBJ2-3 and V is TRBV7-2; D remains ambiguous. In germline, CDR1 is SGHTA, CDR2 FQGNSA. Trimming removed 5 bases from V and 4 bases from J, with 10 bases in between. CDR3 size: 13 residues. The CDR3 here is CASSPQVSDTQYF. In nucleotides, the CDR3 is TGTGCCAGCAGCCCCCAGGTTTCAGATACGCAGTATTTT.

The chain carries TRBV7-8 and TRBJ2-7, with 12 bases lining up with TRBD1. The germline gives CDR1 SGHVS, CDR2 FQNEAQ. The J segment lost 6 bases and the V segment lost 2 bases, leaving 8 bases of the junction unmatched. This CDR3 has 16 residues. CDR3: CASSLWGQGASGEQYF. DNA for the CDR3: TGTGCCAGCAGCTTATGGGGACAGGGGGCCTCGGGCGAGCAGTACTTC.

The rearrangement links TRBV29-1 to TRBJ2-2; D may be TRBD1 (5 bases). CDR1 and CDR2 from the germline V gene are SQVTM and ANQGSEA. This CDR3 comprises 14 residues. The V end was cut by 2 bases, the J end by 4 bases, with 11 bases between. The CDR3 coding sequence is TGCAGCGTTGAAACAGGTTGGGGCACCGGGGAGCTGTTTTTT. The encoded protein is CSVETGWGTGELFF.

The chain employs TRBV7-4 and TRBJ2-3; D is perhaps TRBD1 or TRBD2 (5 bases each). This CDR3 is 15 amino acids long. With 5 bases removed from V and 2 bases from J, the gap between germline ends came to 14 bases. Germline CDR1 reads SGHVT; CDR2 reads SQSDAQ. CDR3 sequence (DNA): TGTGCCAGCAGCCCCGGGACCTCGACCACAGATACGCAGTATTTT. As protein: CASSPGTSTTDTQYF.

This clonotype was observed a handful of times. This sequence joins TRBV4-2 and TRBJ1-1; D unclear. V gave up 1 base and J gave up 0 bases, with 12 bases separating them. This CDR3 comprises 16 residues. Germline lookup yields CDR1 LGHNA and CDR2 YNFKEQ. CDR3 residues: CASSQGYDNMNTEAFF. CDR3 DNA sequence: TGTGCCAGCAGCCAAGGGTACGACAATATGAACACTGAAGCTTTCTTT.

In its sample, this clonotype was seen many times. The rearrangement uses TRBV7-8 and TRBJ1-5; TRBD1 might be the D (6 bases). Deletions cut 2 bases from V and 6 bases from J, with 14 bases between. The V gene's germline CDR1 is SGHVS and CDR2 FQNEAQ. The CDR3 extends over 15 amino acids. The CDR3 spells CASSLLGQFGQPQHF. CDR3 DNA: TGTGCCAGCAGCTTACTCGGACAGTTCGGTCAGCCCCAGCATTTT.

The J gene is TRBJ1-2, the V gene TRBV6-1, with TRBD1 as a possible D gene (5 bases). CDR1 is MNHNS, CDR2 SASEGT, per germline. With 1 base removed from V and 3 bases from J, the gap between germline ends came to 12 bases. The CDR3 spans 15 residues. CDR3 nucleotide sequence: TGTGCCAGCAGTGAAGGGGTAGGGGCTGACTATGGCTACACCTTC. Translated, it gives CASSEGVGADYGYTF.

This clonotype came up many times. The gene calls are TRBV7-2 and TRBJ2-2; possibly TRBD1 for D (5 bases). This CDR3 has 15 residues. Trimming cost V 3 bases and J 5 bases, with 13 bases left between them. CDR1 is SGHTA and CDR2 is FQGNSA in the germline V gene. DNA for the CDR3: TGTGCCAGCAGCTTTAAATCAGGGTGGACCGGGGAGCTGTTTTTT. This encodes CASSFKSGWTGELFF.

This chain connects TRBV2 to TRBJ2-1, with 10 bases matching TRBD2. Germline V CDR1 and CDR2: SNHLY, FYNNEI. After removal of 4 bases from V and 16 bases from J, the junction contained 10 bases not matched to a gene. The CDR3 is made up of 13 amino acids. CDR3 bases: TGTGCCAGCAGTGCCAAGCGGGAGGGCCTCATATTCTTC. Protein sequence: CASSAKREGLIFF.

This clonotype showed up just a few times. This chain connects TRBV11-2 to TRBJ2-7; no clear D. CDR1 is SGHAT, CDR2 FQNNGV, per germline. This CDR3 spans 12 amino acids. Trimming removed 2 bases at V and 7 bases at J, with 9 bases between. The CDR3 reads CASSLLVEEQYF. The CDR3 DNA reads as TGTGCCAGCAGCTTACTAGTTGAGGAGCAGTACTTC. Full variable domain (outside the CDR3, taken from reference TRBV11-2 and TRBJ2-7): EAGVAQSPRYKIIEKRQSVAFWCNPISGHATLYWYQQILGQGPKLLIQFQNNGVVDDSQLPKDRFSAERLKGVDSTLKIQPAKLEDSAVYLCASSLLVEEQYFGPGTRLTVT.

This clonotype was recorded many times. The chain combines TRBV7-2 with TRBJ2-3; 10 bases are shared with TRBD1. Germline CDR1 and CDR2: SGHTA and FQGNSA. The CDR3 spans 17 residues. With 2 bases clipped from V and 5 bases from J, the junction kept 10 bases outside the gene matches. The CDR3 here is CASSLRIRDRGRDTQYF. The CDR3 DNA follows: TGTGCCAGCAGCTTACGGATCCGGGACAGGGGTCGAGATACGCAGTATTTT. Together with reference TRBV7-2 and TRBJ2-3, the CDR3 gives the full variable domain: GAGVSQSPSNKVTEKGKDVELRCDPISGHTALYWYRQSLGQGLEFLIYFQGNSAPDKSGLPSDRFSAERTGGSVSTLTIQRTQQEDSAVYLCASSLRIRDRGRDTQYFGPGTRLTVL.

The chain carries TRBV12-3 or TRBV12-4 and TRBJ2-1; TRBD1 agrees at 7 bases. This CDR3 comprises 16 residues. V lost 0 bases, J lost 8 bases, and 10 bases stayed unmatched. CDR3 loop: CASSLATLGGEYEQFF. For the CDR3, the DNA is TGTGCCAGCAGTTTAGCGACGTTAGGGGGCGAGTATGAGCAGTTCTTC.

CDR3 DNA sequence: TGTGCCAGCAGCTTACCCTCCGCGGGAGGTCACAATGAGCAGTTCTTC. Protein product: CASSLPSAGGHNEQFF. The chain carries TRBV7-2 and TRBJ2-1, with 8 bases that match TRBD2. This CDR3 has 16 amino acids. With V trimmed by 2 bases and J by 5 bases, 8 bases remained unmatched. Germline V CDR1 and CDR2: SGHTA, FQGNSA.

The chain uses TRBV6-6 and TRBJ2-3; D possibly corresponds to TRBD2 (7 bases). Germline CDR1 is MNHNY and CDR2 is SVGAGI (reference sequence). This CDR3 spans 13 amino acids. Trimming took 11 bases from V and 2 from J, leaving 14 bases between them. The CDR3 region has the DNA TGTGCCGGGAAGGGGGGGATCACAGATACGCAGTATTTT. Translated: CAGKGGITDTQYF.

The chain uses TRBV7-3 and TRBJ2-7, with 7 positions matching TRBD1. Germline trimming cut 6 bases from V and 3 bases from J; bases unmatched to any gene: 14. CDR1 SGHTA and CDR2 FQGTGA come from the germline V gene. CDR3 size: 16 residues. CDR3 sequence: CASRPGYTGVGYEQYF. In DNA, the CDR3 is TGTGCCAGCAGACCGGGGTACACAGGGGTCGGCTACGAGCAGTACTTC.

The rearrangement links TRBV23-1 to TRBJ2-3; D remains unclear. TRBV23-1 is labeled an ORF, and its function is uncertain. The V end lost 4 bases, the J end lost 0 bases, and 8 bases lay between the germline ends. The CDR3 has 14 residues. The CDR3 sequence is CASSRRRSTDTQYF. DNA for the CDR3: TGCGCCAGCAGTCGGCGGAGAAGCACAGATACGCAGTATTTT.

The chain is built from TRBV6-5 and TRBJ1-2; perhaps TRBD1 as D (6 bases). The ends were cut back, 2 bases at V and 2 bases at J, with 18 bases in the middle. Germline CDR1 MNHEY, CDR2 SVGAGI. The CDR3 loop spans 17 amino acids. CDR3 sequence (DNA): TGTGCCAGCAGTTACGTTACCCTAAGGGGGGAGAACTATGGCTACACCTTC. This sequence encodes CASSYVTLRGENYGYTF.

The genes are TRBV6-2 or TRBV6-3 and TRBJ1-1, with 7 nucleotides matching TRBD1. Germline-derived CDR1 and CDR2 are MNHEY and SVGEGT. The CDR3 runs 12 residues. Germline trimming cut 6 bases from V and 7 bases from J; bases unmatched to any gene: 5. The CDR3 is CASRLQGSEAFF. CDR3 sequence (DNA): TGTGCCAGCAGACTACAGGGGAGTGAAGCTTTCTTT.